One T cell receptor beta chain is described in this entry. One entry per CDR3 protein results from TCRdb running MiXCR on the RT-PCR reads. The repertoire has approximately 98,000 distinct CDR3 sequences, 35% of them found once; the top ten carry under 30%. This specimen comes from a study of patients and donors after allogeneic stem cell transplantation. The CDR3 is 15 residues long. J gave up 6 bases and V 4 bases, and 9 bases lay outside the gene matches. Germline CDR1 SGHRS, CDR2 YFSETQ. This chain joins TRBV5-1 and TRBJ2-1, with 8 bases matching TRBD2. The sample comprised blood, either unsorted or a sorted T cell fraction (not recorded which). The clonotype was recovered from a human donor who was either an allogeneic HSCT recipient or a stem cell or donor lymphocyte infusion donor (not recorded which). It is not recorded whose cells these are; they may come from a transplant donor. The CDR3 DNA is TGCGCCAGCAGCCGAGGGCGGGAGGCCTTCAATGAGCAGTTCTTC. Translation gives CASSRGREAFNEQFF.